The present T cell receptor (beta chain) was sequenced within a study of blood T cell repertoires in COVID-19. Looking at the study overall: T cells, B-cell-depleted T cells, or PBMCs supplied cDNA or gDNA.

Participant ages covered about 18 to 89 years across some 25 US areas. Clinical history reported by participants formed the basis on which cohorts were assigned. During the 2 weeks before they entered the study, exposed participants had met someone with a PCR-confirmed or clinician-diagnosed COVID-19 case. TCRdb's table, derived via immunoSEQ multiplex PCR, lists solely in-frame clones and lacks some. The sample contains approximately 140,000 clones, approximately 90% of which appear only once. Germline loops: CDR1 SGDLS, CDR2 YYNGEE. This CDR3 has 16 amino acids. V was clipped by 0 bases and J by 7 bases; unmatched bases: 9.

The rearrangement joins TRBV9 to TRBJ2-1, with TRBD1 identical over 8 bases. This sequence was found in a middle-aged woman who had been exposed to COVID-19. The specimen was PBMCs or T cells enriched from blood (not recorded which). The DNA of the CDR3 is TGTGCCAGCAGCGTAGGGGGCAGGGGGCTTGTTAATGAGCAGTTCTTC. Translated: CASSVGGRGLVNEQFF.